This TCR beta chain appears in the sequencing data of a study of T cell responses to AZD1222 COVID-19 vaccine. For the study at large: Recipients boosted at about 4 weeks or about 12 weeks are pooled. Regarding the study as a whole: Vaccine-associated CD4 TCRs spanned spike, dominant at 160-218 and 743-854. Rises in breadth and depth of Spike-specific TCRs came after two AZD1222 doses. Just a handful of AZD1222 recipients tested seropositive at baseline.

Notes on this clone: The antigen is not known.

With 1 base clipped from V and 9 bases from J, the junction kept 8 bases outside the gene matches. The length of the CDR3 is 16 residues. Germline CDR1 reads LGHDT; CDR2 reads YNNKEL (reference sequence). Libraries were prepared by immunoSEQ multiplex PCR; TCRdb keeps only in-frame clonotypes and omits some of them. The sample yields around 80,000 clones, approximately 90% seen once. The material was peripheral blood, obtained on day 0 of AZD1222 vaccination. The receptor was derived from an adult in good health. The rearrangement links TRBV3-1 (or the pseudogene TRBV3-2) to TRBJ1-6, with 8 positions matching TRBD1. The chain's CDR3 is CASSQGTGRLGSPLHF. CDR3 nucleotide sequence: TGTGCCAGCAGCCAAGGGACAGGGAGGTTAGGTTCACCCCTCCACTTT.